Following are 18 T cell receptor beta chains from one sample sequenced in a study of T cell responses to AZD1222 COVID-19 vaccine. Clones were sequenced by immunoSEQ multiplex PCR, and TCRdb holds only the in-frame ones, with some missing. The table lists tens of thousands of clones, approximately 88% of them singletons. Sequencing was performed on peripheral blood, taken 28 days after the second AZD1222 dose. These receptors originate from an adult who received the AZD1222 COVID-19 vaccine.

The chain joins TRBV2 to TRBJ2-3, with unresolved D. V was shortened by 10 bases and J by 6 bases, with 14 bases between the two germline ends. The CDR3 has 12 residues. Germline V gene lookup returns CDR1 SNHLY and CDR2 FYNNEI. This chain's CDR3 is CATLGWQDTQYF. CDR3 DNA: TGTGCCACCTTAGGGTGGCAGGATACGCAGTATTTT.

V usage is TRBV13 and J usage is TRBJ2-7; no reliable D call. The V gene's germline CDR1 is PRHDT and CDR2 FYEKMQ (reference sequence). The CDR3 loop spans 15 amino acids. The V end lost 1 base, the J end lost 0 bases, and 10 bases lay between the germline ends. The CDR3 DNA reads as TGTGCCAGCAGCTTAGAAGTGGGTACCTCCTACGAGCAGTACTTC. Translated, it gives CASSLEVGTSYEQYF.

The gene calls are TRBV5-1 and TRBJ1-3, with D possibly matching TRBD1 (5 bases). Germline V gene sequence: CDR1 SGHRS, CDR2 YFSETQ. The length of the CDR3 is 14 residues. V lost 4 bases to trimming and J lost 10 bases, with 18 bases between them. The CDR3 nucleotides read TGCGCCAGCAGCCCCAGGGTGACGGCGGGTACCATATATTTT. It yields the protein CASSPRVTAGTIYF.

This chain's CDR3 is CASSLSVRGSHSLWGYTF. DNA for the CDR3: TGCGCCAGCAGCCTCAGTGTAAGGGGGTCTCACAGCCTATGGGGCTACACCTTC. The chain joins TRBV4-3 to TRBJ1-2, with a weak D call TRBD1 (6 bases). The V end was cut by 4 bases, the J end by 8 bases, with 29 bases between. CDR1 and CDR2 (germline): LGHNA, YSLEER. CDR3 size: 18 residues.

This chain connects TRBV25-1 to TRBJ1-1; no clear D gene. The CDR3 consists of 14 residues. From germline, CDR1 is MGHDK and CDR2 SYGVNS. The V and J ends lost 7 bases and 0 bases respectively, with 12 bases between them. The CDR3 reads CASKSDTLNTEAFF. CDR3 DNA: TGTGCCAGCAAGAGTGATACGCTGAACACTGAAGCTTTCTTT.

The chain uses TRBV7-9 and TRBJ1-1; 7 nucleotides align to TRBD1. CDR1 and CDR2 (germline): SEHNR, FQNEAQ (reference sequence). Trimming cost V 5 bases and J 1 base; bases outside gene matches: 4. The CDR3 is 14 residues long. In nucleotides, the CDR3 is TGTGCCAGCAGCCAACAGGGGAGGAACACTGAAGCTTTCTTT. This encodes CASSQQGRNTEAFF. The full variable domain, completed using reference TRBV7-9 and TRBJ1-1, is DTGVSQNPRHKITKRGQNVTFRCDPISEHNRLYWYRQTLGQGPEFLTYFQNEAQLEKSRLLSDRFSAERPKGSFSTLEIQRTEQGDSAMYLCASSQQGRNTEAFFGQGTRLTVV.

The rearrangement joins TRBV27 to TRBJ1-5, with a weak D call TRBD1 (6 bases). The CDR3 runs 14 residues. From germline, CDR1 is MNHEY and CDR2 SMNVEV (reference sequence). V dropped 8 bases and J dropped 2 bases, with 13 bases sitting between them. CDR3 DNA: TGTGCCAGCGAGGAAGGGGGGGGCAATCAGCCCCAGCATTTT. Translating gives CASEEGGGNQPQHF.

V and J are TRBV19 and TRBJ1-2; D perhaps matches TRBD1 (6 bases). Trimming pared 1 base from V and 4 bases from J, leaving 16 bases between. The length of the CDR3 is 16 residues. Germline CDR1 and CDR2: LNHDA and SQIVND (reference sequence). CDR3 DNA sequence: TGTGCCAGTAGTATAGGCCCTACAGGGCATCCCTATGGCTACACCTTC. Protein product: CASSIGPTGHPYGYTF.

The chain carries TRBV6-5 and TRBJ1-2, with a possible D match to TRBD1 (6 bases). Germline CDR1 MNHEY, CDR2 SVGAGI. The CDR3 is 15 amino acids. Trimming took 7 bases from V and 2 from J, leaving 17 bases between them. The CDR3 here is CASTEDSQRNYGYTF. The CDR3 DNA reads as TGTGCCAGCACCGAGGACAGCCAACGAAACTATGGCTACACCTTC.

This clone was detected once. J is TRBJ1-1 and V is TRBV3-1 (or the pseudogene TRBV3-2), with D tentatively TRBD1 (6 bases). CDR3 length: 14 residues. V was trimmed by 0 bases and J by 1 base, leaving 6 bases between them. Germline V gene sequence: CDR1 LGHDT, CDR2 YNNKEL (reference sequence). The CDR3: CASSQDRGNTEAFF. The CDR3 DNA reads TGTGCCAGCAGCCAAGACAGGGGGAACACTGAAGCTTTCTTT.

The V and J genes are TRBV4-3 and TRBJ1-5; 9 bases map to TRBD1. The CDR3 runs to 15 residues. Germline trimming cut 1 base from V and 4 bases from J; bases unmatched to any gene: 2. CDR1 and CDR2 (germline): LGHNA, YSLEER. This chain's CDR3 is CASSQATGGNQPQHF. Written as DNA, the CDR3 is TGCGCCAGCAGCCAAGCGACAGGGGGAAATCAGCCCCAGCATTTT.

V usage is TRBV18 and J usage is TRBJ1-3; D gene unclear. There are 15 residues in the CDR3. CDR1 KGHSH and CDR2 LQKENI come from the germline V gene. Trimming took off 1 base at V and 2 bases at J, with 9 bases between the two ends. The CDR3 nucleotides are TGTGCCAGCTCACCACTCAGCCTTCCTGGAAACACCATATATTTT. Translating gives CASSPLSLPGNTIYF.

The chain has TRBV9 and TRBJ2-3; D is ambiguous. The CDR3 runs 13 residues. The V gene lost 7 bases and the J gene lost 1 base, with 10 bases spanning the gap. Germline V gene data show CDR1 as SGDLS and CDR2 as YYNGEE. CDR3 DNA sequence: TGTGCCAGCGATGGAACGGGCACAGATACGCAGTATTTT. This sequence encodes CASDGTGTDTQYF.

The gene calls are TRBV11-2 and TRBJ1-1; TRBD1 is a possible D gene (6 bases). Trimming removed 2 bases from V and 10 bases from J, with 14 bases in between. This CDR3 spans 13 amino acids. From germline, CDR1 is SGHAT and CDR2 FQNNGV. The CDR3 sequence: CASSLIEVGGAFF. CDR3 bases: TGTGCCAGCAGCTTAATTGAAGTAGGGGGAGCTTTCTTT.

The rearrangement links TRBV5-6 to TRBJ2-1; 7 nucleotides agree with TRBD1. V lost 4 bases and J lost 6; bases outside the gene matches: 13. Germline-derived CDR1 and CDR2 are SGHDT and YYEEEE. The CDR3 totals 16 residues. CDR3 in DNA: TGTGCCAGCAGCGGAACCGGGACAGTGGCGGCCAATGAGCAGTTCTTC. This translates into CASSGTGTVAANEQFF.

V usage is TRBV28 and J usage is TRBJ2-1, with D perhaps TRBD2 (5 bases). Germline V gives CDR1 MDHEN, CDR2 SYDVKM. Between the trimmed V and J ends, which lost 3 bases and 2 bases, there was a span of 11 bases. This CDR3 is built from 15 residues. The CDR3 is CASSFPSGAYNEQFF. The CDR3 DNA reads TGTGCCAGCAGTTTTCCCAGCGGCGCCTACAATGAGCAGTTCTTC.

This clone was detected only once. The chain uses TRBV6-1 and TRBJ1-2, with D hard to call. From germline, CDR1 is MNHNS and CDR2 SASEGT. Trimming took 2 bases from V and 6 from J, leaving 13 bases between them. CDR3 length: 14 residues. CDR3 in amino acids: CASSELREKDGYTF. In nucleotides, the CDR3 is TGTGCCAGCAGTGAATTGAGGGAGAAAGATGGCTACACCTTC.

This sequence joins TRBV30 and TRBJ2-7, with 8 bases aligning to TRBD1. Germline V gene sequence: CDR1 GTSNPN, CDR2 SVGIG (reference sequence). This CDR3 is 14 amino acids long. The ends lost 5 bases at V and 4 bases at J; junction bases unmatched: 10. The CDR3 reads CAWATGTGHYEQYF. Written as DNA, the CDR3 is TGTGCCTGGGCAACCGGGACAGGCCATTACGAGCAGTACTTC.